The entry that follows covers one T cell receptor beta chain sequence. Antigen: not known. These data come from a study of OX40 agonist ivuxolimab in advanced cancers. As for the study in general: Patient treatment consisted of intravenous ivuxolimab administration every 2 weeks at 0.01 to 10 mg/kg.

With autoimmune disease history or systemic immunosuppression, patients were excluded. General study results and limits: Part of the nonresponder group also had normalized T-cell clonal expansion that was low.

The germline V and J ends were trimmed by 1 base and 3 bases, with 7 bases remaining between them. The CDR3 has 15 amino acids. CDR1 is SGHAT and CDR2 is FQDESV in the germline V gene (reference sequence). Profiling relied on immunoSEQ multiplex PCR, and the TCRdb table lists in-frame clones only, not all of them. The sample records 25,000 to 35,000 clones, about four fifths being singletons. The sequencing used CD4+ or CD8+ T cells sorted from blood, collected in a trial of the OX40 agonist ivuxolimab. This chain uses TRBV11-1 with TRBJ1-6; D uncertain. This sequence was found in an adult with an advanced solid tumor such as melanoma, head and neck, liver or kidney cancer. The CDR3 protein is CASSLVGNYNSPLHF. As DNA, the CDR3 is TGTGCCAGCAGCTTAGTAGGGAACTATAATTCACCCCTCCACTTT.